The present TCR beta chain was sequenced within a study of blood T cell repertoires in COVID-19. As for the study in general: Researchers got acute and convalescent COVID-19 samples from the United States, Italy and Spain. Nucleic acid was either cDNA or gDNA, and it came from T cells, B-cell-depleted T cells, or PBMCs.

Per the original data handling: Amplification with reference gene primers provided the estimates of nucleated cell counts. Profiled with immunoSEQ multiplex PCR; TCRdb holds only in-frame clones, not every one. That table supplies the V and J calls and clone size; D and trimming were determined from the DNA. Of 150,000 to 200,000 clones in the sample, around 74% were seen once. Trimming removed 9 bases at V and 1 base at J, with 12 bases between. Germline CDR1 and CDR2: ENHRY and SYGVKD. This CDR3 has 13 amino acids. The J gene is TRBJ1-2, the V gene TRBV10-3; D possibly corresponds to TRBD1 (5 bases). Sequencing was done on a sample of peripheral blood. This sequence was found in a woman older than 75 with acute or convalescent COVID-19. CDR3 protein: CAITGPFNYGYTF. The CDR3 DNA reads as TGTGCCATAACAGGACCCTTTAACTATGGCTACACCTTC.